This T cell receptor (beta chain) was obtained from a study of blood T cell repertoires in COVID-19. Living in 24 US areas, the participants were between roughly 18 and 90 years of age. In the authors' methods: Researchers report that nucleated cell counts were estimated from reference gene primer amplification. The repertoire was sequenced with immunoSEQ multiplex PCR; TCRdb's copy has only in-frame clones and lacks some. V and J calls and clone size are copied from that table; D and trimming were computed from the DNA. The sample yields 150,000 to 200,000 clones, 84% seen once. This CDR3 comprises 18 residues. Germline CDR1 and CDR2: SGHAT and FQNNGV. The V segment lost 5 bases and the J segment 8 bases; nucleotides outside the gene matches: 20.

The V and J genes are TRBV11-2 and TRBJ1-4; TRBD1 matches 7 bases. Sequenced input: PBMCs or T cells enriched from blood (not recorded which). This TCR was sampled from a man over 45 who had recovered from COVID-19. As DNA, the CDR3 is TGTGCCAGCAGCCCCTACCAAACGGGACAGCGCTCCAAGGAAAAACTGTTTTTT. Its protein product is CASSPYQTGQRSKEKLFF.